Presented here are 29 T cell receptor beta chains from one specimen sequenced in a study of blood T cell repertoires in COVID-19. TCRdb's table, derived via immunoSEQ multiplex PCR, lists solely in-frame clones and lacks some. Among around 370,000 clones listed, about 90% were seen once. Specimen: peripheral blood. Receptor source: a man between 18 and 35 years old with active or convalescent COVID-19.

The rearrangement links TRBV27 to TRBJ2-3, with TRBD2 matching over 7 bases. Per the germline V gene, CDR1 is MNHEY and CDR2 is SMNVEV (reference sequence). Trimming at V came to 3 bases and at J to 2 bases, leaving 11 bases not matched to a gene. CDR3 size: 17 residues. The CDR3 DNA reads as TGTGCCAGCAGTTTCTCTCGGCTAGCGGTTATCACAGATACGCAGTATTTT. This sequence encodes CASSFSRLAVITDTQYF.

This chain links TRBV5-4 with TRBJ2-6; the D gene is possibly TRBD1 (5 bases). Per the germline V gene, CDR1 is SGHNT and CDR2 is YYREEE (reference sequence). The CDR3 extends over 17 amino acids. Trimming removed 3 bases from V and 4 bases from J, with 17 bases in between. CDR3 nucleotides: TGTGCCAGCAGCTCTGGGTTGGGGCGCAAAGGGGCCAACGTCCTGACTTTC. Encoded protein: CASSSGLGRKGANVLTF. Supplemented by reference TRBV5-4 and TRBJ2-6, the full variable domain reads ETGVTQSPTHLIKTRGQQVTLRCSSQSGHNTVSWYQQALGQGPQFIFQYYREEENGRGNFPPRFSGLQFPNYSSELNVNALELDDSALYLCASSSGLGRKGANVLTFGAGSRLTVL.

This chain joins TRBV19 and TRBJ2-2; 7 nucleotides align to TRBD1. V trimming: 10 bases; J trimming: 5 bases; junction bases outside the gene matches: 19. CDR3 length: 17 amino acids. Germline V gene sequence: CDR1 LNHDA, CDR2 SQIVND (reference sequence). DNA for the CDR3: TGTGCCACCAATAGCCAGGGGGTCAGAGTGCGAACCGGGGAGCTGTTTTTT. Its translation is CATNSQGVRVRTGELFF.

The chain joins TRBV5-8 to TRBJ1-2; 10 bases are a match to TRBD1. Losses at the gene ends were 2 bases for V and 4 bases for J; bases not matched to a gene: 8. Germline assignment: CDR1 SGHTS and CDR2 YDEGEE. This CDR3 has 16 amino acids. In DNA form, the CDR3 reads TGTGCCAGCAGCTTCTCGGGACAGGGGTCTGGCTATGGCTACACCTTC. It codes for CASSFSGQGSGYGYTF.

The chain employs TRBV3-1 (or the pseudogene TRBV3-2) and TRBJ2-5; D gene uncertain. This CDR3 spans 13 amino acids. Per the germline V gene, CDR1 is LGHDT and CDR2 is YNNKEL (reference sequence). V dropped 3 bases and J dropped 2 bases, with 7 bases sitting between them. The chain's CDR3 is CASSHGEQETQYF. CDR3 nucleotide sequence: TGTGCCAGCAGCCATGGAGAGCAAGAGACCCAGTACTTC.

The chain has TRBV25-1 and TRBJ2-7; D is perhaps TRBD2 (5 bases). This CDR3 has 14 amino acids. Germline loops: CDR1 MGHDK, CDR2 SYGVNS. The V end was cut by 1 base, the J end by 6 bases, with 13 bases between. The CDR3 DNA is TGTGCCAGCAGTGAATTCGGGGTGGAACTCGAGCAGTACTTC. Translating gives CASSEFGVELEQYF.

This chain links TRBV3-1 (or the pseudogene TRBV3-2) with TRBJ1-5, with 8 bases lining up with TRBD1. Trimming removed 3 bases from V and 6 bases from J; junction bases left unmatched: 10. CDR3 length: 16 residues. Germline CDR1 LGHDT, CDR2 YNNKEL (reference sequence). The CDR3 reads CASSQGFRDRPQPQHF. In DNA, the CDR3 is TGTGCCAGCAGCCAGGGCTTCCGGGACAGGCCTCAGCCCCAGCATTTT.

This clone was seen a single time. The chain couples TRBV11-2 to TRBJ2-4; D perhaps matches TRBD2 (5 bases). Germline assignment: CDR1 SGHAT and CDR2 FQNNGV. This CDR3 comprises 14 residues. Trimming removed 5 bases from V and 6 bases from J, with 14 bases in between. The CDR3 sequence: CASSTPRSGNIQYF. DNA for the CDR3: TGTGCCAGCAGCACACCTCGAAGCGGAAACATTCAGTACTTC.

For the CDR3, the DNA is TGTGCCAGCAGCTTAGTGGCGTGGGCACCAAACACAGATACGCAGTATTTT. Translated, it gives CASSLVAWAPNTDTQYF. V is TRBV11-2 and J is TRBJ2-3; D not resolved. Germline-derived CDR1 and CDR2 are SGHAT and FQNNGV. This CDR3 contains 17 residues. With 1 base removed from V and 2 bases from J, the gap between germline ends came to 16 bases.

CDR3 loop: CASSTGTRNSYEQYF. The CDR3 DNA reads TGCGCCAGCAGCACCGGGACTAGGAATTCCTACGAGCAGTACTTC. The genes are TRBV5-1 and TRBJ2-7; TRBD2 agrees at 8 bases. Trimming took 4 bases from V and 1 from J; bases not matched to a gene: 7. The CDR3 loop spans 15 amino acids. Germline CDR1 and CDR2: SGHRS and YFSETQ.

The V gene is TRBV5-1, the J gene TRBJ2-5; D is uncertain. CDR3 length: 13 amino acids. V was clipped by 0 bases and J by 5 bases, with 8 bases between them. CDR1 is SGHRS and CDR2 is YFSETQ in the germline V gene. CDR3 sequence (DNA): TGCGCCAGCAGCTTGGTAGTTTCGGAGACCCAGTACTTC. Amino acids: CASSLVVSETQYF.

The genes are TRBV27 and TRBJ1-1; TRBD1 aligns across 8 bases. Trimming took 4 bases from V and 11 from J; bases not matched to a gene: 9. The CDR3 has 13 amino acids. Germline CDR1 and CDR2: MNHEY and SMNVEV (reference sequence). The CDR3 coding sequence is TGTGCCAGCAGTTCGGGACAGGCTGCTCGTGCTTTCTTT. As protein: CASSSGQAARAFF.

The chain employs TRBV20-1 and TRBJ1-6; D gene unclear. Germline V gene sequence: CDR1 DFQATT, CDR2 SNEGSKA (reference sequence). CDR3 length equals 15 residues. Trimming removed 3 bases at V and 9 bases at J, with 18 bases between. The CDR3 sequence: CSASSGTMGRSPLHF. CDR3 coding DNA: TGCAGTGCTAGTAGCGGCACAATGGGCCGTTCACCCCTCCACTTT.

J is TRBJ1-1 and V is TRBV19; no firm D call. Germline V gene lookup returns CDR1 LNHDA and CDR2 SQIVND (reference sequence). V gave up 6 bases and J gave up 1 base, with 9 bases separating them. This CDR3 region has 13 residues. The CDR3: CASSDTWNTEAFF. For the CDR3, the DNA is TGTGCCAGTAGCGACACGTGGAACACTGAAGCTTTCTTT.

DNA for the CDR3: TGTGCCAGCAGTTCCACCGCTGGAGTTATTAACGAGCAGTACTTC. Protein product: CASSSTAGVINEQYF. The chain has TRBV27 and TRBJ2-7; D gene uncertain. The CDR3 contains 15 residues. The germline V gene encodes CDR1 MNHEY and CDR2 SMNVEV (reference sequence). Trimming took off 4 bases at V and 5 bases at J, with 18 bases between the two ends.

The chain couples TRBV7-3 to TRBJ1-6; D unresolved. V was clipped by 1 base and J by 7 bases, with 8 bases between them. CDR1 and CDR2 (germline): SGHTA, FQGTGA. The CDR3 has 14 residues. The DNA of the CDR3 is TGTGCCAGCAGCTTAATGGCGGAAAATTCACCCCTCCACTTT. Amino acids: CASSLMAENSPLHF.

V is TRBV2 and J is TRBJ2-5; D uncertain. Germline V lookup: CDR1 SNHLY, CDR2 FYNNEI. Trimming took 2 bases from V and 2 from J, leaving 6 bases between them. The CDR3 runs to 13 residues. The CDR3 coding sequence is TGTGCCAGCAGTGAAAACTGGCAAGAGACCCAGTACTTC. This translates into CASSENWQETQYF.

The chain combines TRBV27 with TRBJ1-5, with 7 nucleotides matching TRBD1. Germline-derived CDR1 and CDR2 are MNHEY and SMNVEV (reference sequence). This CDR3 contains 15 residues. Unmatched junction bases numbered 10, after V lost 5 bases and J lost 6 bases. The CDR3 sequence is CASSTGQVLTQPQHF. The CDR3 bases are TGTGCCAGCAGTACAGGACAGGTTCTGACTCAGCCCCAGCATTTT.

The genes are TRBV6-6 and TRBJ2-7; TRBD1 matches at 7 bases. After removal of 0 bases from V and 5 bases from J, the junction contained 4 bases not matched to a gene. This CDR3 contains 14 residues. Looked up from germline, CDR1 is MNHNY and CDR2 is SVGAGI (reference sequence). For the CDR3, the DNA is TGTGCCAGCAGTTACTCGAGCCAGGGGGACGAGCAGTACTTC. Residues: CASSYSSQGDEQYF.

The rearrangement links TRBV6-5 to TRBJ1-1, with D perhaps matching TRBD1 (5 bases). The CDR3 contains 13 residues. The germline V gene encodes CDR1 MNHEY and CDR2 SVGAGI. The ends were cut back, 6 bases at V and 3 bases at J, with 11 bases in the middle. The CDR3 DNA is TGTGCCAGCAGCCTCAGGGTGGACACTGAAGCTTTCTTT. It is translated as CASSLRVDTEAFF.

The J gene is TRBJ2-7, the V gene TRBV27; D is possibly TRBD1 (5 bases). There are 13 residues in the CDR3. Germline V gene data show CDR1 as MNHEY and CDR2 as SMNVEV (reference sequence). The germline V and J ends were trimmed by 6 bases and 5 bases, with 14 bases remaining between them. Here the CDR3 DNA reads TGTGCCAGCAGCTCCTCAGGGTTCCACGAGCAGTACTTC. Translating it yields CASSSSGFHEQYF.

CDR3 residues: CASSLVYRNTEAFF. DNA for the CDR3: TGTGCCAGCAGCTTAGTGTACAGGAACACTGAAGCTTTCTTT. The chain has TRBV11-2 and TRBJ1-1, with D unclear. Per the germline V gene, CDR1 is SGHAT and CDR2 is FQNNGV. The CDR3 is 14 residues long. V was cut by 1 base and J by 1 base, with 7 bases left in between.

This clone was recorded once. The chain recombines TRBV7-9 with TRBJ1-4; 10 bases are a match to TRBD1. CDR3 size: 16 residues. V dropped 5 bases and J dropped 8; count of bases not matched to a gene: 11. The germline CDR1 and CDR2 sequences are SEHNR and FQNEAQ (reference sequence). This chain's CDR3 is CASSVHRDRGREKLFF. The CDR3 bases are TGTGCCAGCAGCGTACACCGGGACAGGGGAAGGGAAAAACTGTTTTTT.

The V call is TRBV27, the J call TRBJ2-7; TRBD2 might be the D (5 bases). Germline CDR1 MNHEY, CDR2 SMNVEV (reference sequence). Trimming removed 8 bases from V and 2 bases from J, with 13 bases in between. This CDR3 contains 13 residues. The CDR3, as DNA: TGTGCCAGCGGAGGCCAGCAACCCTACGAGCAGTACTTC. Translated: CASGGQQPYEQYF.

The chain has TRBV2 and TRBJ1-2, with D hard to call. The germline V gene encodes CDR1 SNHLY and CDR2 FYNNEI. V lost 8 bases, J lost 0 bases, and 4 bases lay in between. The CDR3 is 11 amino acids. This chain's CDR3 is CASRANYGYTF. The CDR3 DNA is TGTGCCAGCCGAGCTAACTATGGCTACACCTTC. Full variable domain (outside the CDR3, taken from reference TRBV2 and TRBJ1-2): EPEVTQTPSHQVTQMGQEVILRCVPISNHLYFYWYRQILGQKVEFLVSFYNNEISEKSEIFDDQFSVERPDGSNFTLKIRSTKLEDSAMYFCASRANYGYTFGSGTRLTVV.

This rearrangement joins TRBV6-1 to TRBJ1-2; maybe TRBD1 (5 bases). The CDR3 loop spans 12 amino acids. The V gene's germline CDR1 is MNHNS and CDR2 SASEGT. V was clipped by 1 base and J by 8 bases, with 8 bases between them. The CDR3 region has the DNA TGTGCCAGCAGTGAAGAGGGGCGAGGCTACACCTTC. It translates to CASSEEGRGYTF.

This sequence joins TRBV6-2 or TRBV6-3 and TRBJ2-1; 9 bases are a match to TRBD1. Per germline, CDR1 MNHEY and CDR2 SVGEGT. V lost 3 bases, J lost 8 bases, and 8 bases stayed unmatched. The CDR3 consists of 15 residues. CDR3 region: CASSYGGTGWYEQFF. The CDR3 DNA reads as TGTGCCAGCAGTTATGGTGGGACAGGGTGGTATGAGCAGTTCTTC.

The V gene is TRBV6-5, the J gene TRBJ2-3; maybe TRBD1 (6 bases). In germline, CDR1 is MNHEY, CDR2 SVGAGI. There are 16 residues in the CDR3. Deletions cut 0 bases from V and 6 bases from J, with 16 bases between. CDR3 in amino acids: CASSYSGRGKRDTQYF. The CDR3 nucleotides read TGTGCCAGCAGTTACTCGGGCAGGGGAAAACGGGATACGCAGTATTTT.

About this clone itself: Compared with germline, one end of the junction differs, possibly owing to a read error. The chain carries TRBV11-2 and TRBJ2-6, with a possible D match to TRBD1 (5 bases). This CDR3 is built from 13 residues. From germline, CDR1 is SGHAT and CDR2 FQNNGV. The CDR3 nucleotides are TGTGCCAGCAGCCCGGTAGGGGCCAACGTGCTGACTTTC. Its protein is CASSPVGANVLTF.